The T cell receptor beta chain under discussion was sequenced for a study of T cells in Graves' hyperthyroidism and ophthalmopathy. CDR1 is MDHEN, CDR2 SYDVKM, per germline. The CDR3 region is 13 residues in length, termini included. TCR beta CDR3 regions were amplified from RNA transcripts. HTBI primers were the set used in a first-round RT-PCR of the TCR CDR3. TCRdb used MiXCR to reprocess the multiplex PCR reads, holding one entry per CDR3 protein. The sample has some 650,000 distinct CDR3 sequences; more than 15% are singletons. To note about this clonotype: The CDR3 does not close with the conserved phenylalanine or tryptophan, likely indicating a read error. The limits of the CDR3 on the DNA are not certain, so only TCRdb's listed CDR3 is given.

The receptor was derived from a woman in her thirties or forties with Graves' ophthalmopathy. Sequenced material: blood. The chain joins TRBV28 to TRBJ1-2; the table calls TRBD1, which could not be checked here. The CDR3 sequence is CASNPGQNYGHTL.